This TCR beta chain was retrieved from a study of blood T cell repertoires in COVID-19. Study details: Donors in the United States, Italy and Spain gave samples during acute or convalescent COVID-19. The analysed material was cDNA or gDNA that came from T cells, B-cell-depleted T cells, or PBMCs.

This table comes from immunoSEQ multiplex PCR, and its TCRdb copy is limited to in-frame clones, with some not included. This sample has 78,000 or so clones, with approximately 80% found just once. Sequenced sample: peripheral blood. This clonotype originated in a man older than 75 with acute or convalescent COVID-19.

CDR3 residues: CASSQDWGTGIYNEQFF. The CDR3 nucleotides read TGTGCCAGCAGCCAAGATTGGGGGACAGGGATTTACAATGAGCAGTTCTTC. The chain is built from TRBV3-1 (or the pseudogene TRBV3-2) and TRBJ2-1; TRBD1 aligns across 9 bases. This CDR3 has 17 amino acids. The V segment lost 0 bases and the J segment 4 bases; nucleotides outside the gene matches: 7. Germline loops: CDR1 LGHDT, CDR2 YNNKEL (reference sequence).